This T cell receptor beta chain is drawn from a study of PD-1 blockade in classical Hodgkin lymphoma. Study-wide points: By C4D1, diversity of CD4+ TCRs had risen significantly, whereas that of CD8+ TCRs had not.

Regarding this clone: Its antigen remains unknown.

The repertoire was sequenced with immunoSEQ multiplex PCR; TCRdb's copy has only in-frame clones and lacks some. Of over 80,000 clones listed, about three quarters are singletons. Noted time point: cycle 4 day 1 (C4D1), after 5 to 7 weeks of nivolumab. Exposure to brentuximab vedotin varied, and each patient had relapsed following autologous stem cell transplantation. Trimming cost V 8 bases and J 5 bases, with 15 bases left between them. The CDR3 runs to 13 residues. Germline V gene sequence: CDR1 MDHEN, CDR2 SYDVKM. The chain has TRBV28 and TRBJ1-2, with D maybe TRBD1 (5 bases). This sample comprised peripheral blood mononuclear cells (PBMCs), obtained before the fourth cycle of nivolumab. The TCR was taken from a human donor with classical Hodgkin lymphoma. CDR3 nucleotides: TGTGCCAGCCTACCAGGGATGAGGTATGGCTACACCTTC. Translating gives CASLPGMRYGYTF.